This entry features one T cell receptor (beta chain) sequence. Primers: 60 V beta forward and 13 J beta reverse. Assay used: immunoSEQ multiplex PCR; TCRdb lists only in-frame clones, some missing. Among around 60,000 clones listed, 85% were seen once. The data originate from a study of glioma-infiltrating T cells after dendritic cell vaccination. Study at large: Monocyte-derived dendritic cells, cultured seven days with IL-4 and GM-CSF, were pulsed with autologous tumor lysate. Three intradermal dendritic cell vaccine injections were given every two weeks.

Trimming shortened V by 4 bases and J by 2 bases, and 11 bases separated the two germline ends. The CDR3 has 14 residues. Germline values: CDR1 LGHNA, CDR2 YSLEER. Time point: after dendritic cell vaccination, including at tumor progression/relapse. None of the glioblastoma patients had an isocitrate dehydrogenase mutation. The sequence derives from a human donor with glioblastoma. The rearrangement uses TRBV4-3 and TRBJ1-2; no firm D call. The material sequenced was blood, taken after dendritic cell vaccination. The CDR3 DNA is TGCGCCAGCAGCCCCAGTAGCAAGAACTATGGCTACACCTTC. It yields the protein CASSPSSKNYGYTF.